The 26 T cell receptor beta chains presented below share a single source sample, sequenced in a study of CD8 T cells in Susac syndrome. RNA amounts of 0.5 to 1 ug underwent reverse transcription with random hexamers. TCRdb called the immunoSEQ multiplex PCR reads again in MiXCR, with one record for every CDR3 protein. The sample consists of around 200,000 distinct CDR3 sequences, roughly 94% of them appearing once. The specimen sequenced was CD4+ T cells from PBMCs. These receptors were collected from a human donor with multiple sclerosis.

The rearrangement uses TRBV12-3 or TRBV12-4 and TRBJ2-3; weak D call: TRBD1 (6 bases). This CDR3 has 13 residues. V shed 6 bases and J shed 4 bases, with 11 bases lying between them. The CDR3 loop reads CASSEQGPDTQYF. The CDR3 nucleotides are TGTGCCAGCAGCGAACAGGGTCCAGATACGCAGTATTTT.

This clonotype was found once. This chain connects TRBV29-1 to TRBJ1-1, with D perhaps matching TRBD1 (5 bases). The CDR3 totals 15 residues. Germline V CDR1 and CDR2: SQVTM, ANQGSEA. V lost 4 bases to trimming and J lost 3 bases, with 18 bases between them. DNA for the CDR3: TGCAGCGTTGGGGAAGAGGGGTGGCGGGACACTGAAGCTTTCTTT. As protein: CSVGEEGWRDTEAFF.

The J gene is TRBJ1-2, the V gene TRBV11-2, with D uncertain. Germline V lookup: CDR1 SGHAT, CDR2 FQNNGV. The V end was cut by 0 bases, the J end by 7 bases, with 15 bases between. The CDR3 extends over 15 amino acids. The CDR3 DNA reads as TGTGCCAGCAGCTTAGACGGCCAGGTTGCAGCTGGCTACACCTTC. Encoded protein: CASSLDGQVAAGYTF.

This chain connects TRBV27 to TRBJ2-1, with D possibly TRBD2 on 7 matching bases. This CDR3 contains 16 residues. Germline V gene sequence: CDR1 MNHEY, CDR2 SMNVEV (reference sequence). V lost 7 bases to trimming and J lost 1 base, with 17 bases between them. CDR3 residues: CASTSRAGASYNEQFF. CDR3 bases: TGTGCCAGCACCTCCCGGGCGGGGGCTTCCTACAATGAGCAGTTCTTC.

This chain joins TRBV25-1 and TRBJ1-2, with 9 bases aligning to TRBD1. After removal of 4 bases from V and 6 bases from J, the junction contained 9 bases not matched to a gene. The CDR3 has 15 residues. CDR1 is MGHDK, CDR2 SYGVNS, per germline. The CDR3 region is CASSGPGTGTNGYTF. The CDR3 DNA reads TGTGCCAGCAGTGGTCCCGGGACAGGGACGAATGGCTACACCTTC.

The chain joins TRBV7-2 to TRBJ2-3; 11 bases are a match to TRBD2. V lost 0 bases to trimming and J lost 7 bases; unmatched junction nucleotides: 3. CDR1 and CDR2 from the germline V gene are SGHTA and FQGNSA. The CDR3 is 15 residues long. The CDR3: CASSLALAGGNTQYF. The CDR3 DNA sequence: TGTGCCAGCAGCTTAGCGCTAGCGGGGGGAAATACGCAGTATTTT.

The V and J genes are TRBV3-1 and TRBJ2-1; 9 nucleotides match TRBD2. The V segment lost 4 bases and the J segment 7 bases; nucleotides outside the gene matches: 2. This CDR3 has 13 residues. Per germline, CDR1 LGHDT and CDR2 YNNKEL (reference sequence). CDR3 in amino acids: CASSRTSANEQFF. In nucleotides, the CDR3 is TGTGCCAGCAGCCGGACTAGCGCAAATGAGCAGTTCTTC.

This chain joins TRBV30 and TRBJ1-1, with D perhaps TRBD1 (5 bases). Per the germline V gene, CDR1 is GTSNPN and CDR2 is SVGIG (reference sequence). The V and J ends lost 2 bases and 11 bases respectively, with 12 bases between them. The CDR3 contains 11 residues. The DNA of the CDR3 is TGTGCCTGGAGTTTGCAGGGACCGGCTTTCTTT. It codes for CAWSLQGPAFF.

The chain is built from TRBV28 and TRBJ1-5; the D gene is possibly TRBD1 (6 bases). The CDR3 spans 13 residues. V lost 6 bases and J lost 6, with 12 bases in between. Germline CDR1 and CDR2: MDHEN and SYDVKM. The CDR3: CASSRQAGQPQHF. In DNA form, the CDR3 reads TGTGCCAGCAGCAGACAGGCGGGTCAGCCCCAGCATTTT.

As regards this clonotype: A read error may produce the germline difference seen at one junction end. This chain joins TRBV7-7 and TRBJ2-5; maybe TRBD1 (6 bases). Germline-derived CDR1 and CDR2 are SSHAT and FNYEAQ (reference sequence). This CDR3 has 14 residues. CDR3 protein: CASSVQGAQETQYF. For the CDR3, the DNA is TGTGCTAGCAGCGTACAGGGTGCGCAAGAGACCCAGTACTTC.

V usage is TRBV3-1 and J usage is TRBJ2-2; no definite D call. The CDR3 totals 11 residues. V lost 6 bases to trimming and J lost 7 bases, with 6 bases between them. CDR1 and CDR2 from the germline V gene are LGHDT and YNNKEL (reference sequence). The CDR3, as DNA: TGTGCCAGCAGTTACGTCGGGGAGCTGTTTTTT. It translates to CASSYVGELFF. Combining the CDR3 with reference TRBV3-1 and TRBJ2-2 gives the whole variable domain DTAVSQTPKYLVTQMGNDKSIKCEQNLGHDTMYWYKQDSKKFLKIMFSYNNKELIINETVPNRFSPKSPDKAHLNLHINSLELGDSAVYFCASSYVGELFFGEGSRLTVL.

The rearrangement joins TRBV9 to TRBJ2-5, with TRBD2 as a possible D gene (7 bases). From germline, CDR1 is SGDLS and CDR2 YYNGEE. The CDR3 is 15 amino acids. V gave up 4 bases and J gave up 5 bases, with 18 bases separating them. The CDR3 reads CASSPHPGGGETQYF. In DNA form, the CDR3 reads TGTGCCAGCAGCCCTCACCCGGGGGGCGGCGAGACCCAGTACTTC.

Here the CDR3 DNA reads TGCAGCGTTGAACAAATTCAAAACACTGAAGCTTTCTTT. This gives the protein CSVEQIQNTEAFF. The chain links TRBV29-1 to TRBJ1-1; D ambiguous. The CDR3 runs to 13 residues. CDR1 and CDR2 from the germline V gene are SQVTM and ANQGSEA. Trimming removed 2 bases from V and 2 bases from J, with 9 bases in between.

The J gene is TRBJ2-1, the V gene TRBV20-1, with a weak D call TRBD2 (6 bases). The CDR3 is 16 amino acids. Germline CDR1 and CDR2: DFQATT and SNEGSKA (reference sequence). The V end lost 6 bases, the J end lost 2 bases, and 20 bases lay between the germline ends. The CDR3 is CSAAPGGLPTYNEQFF. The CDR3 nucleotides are TGCAGTGCAGCCCCTGGGGGGTTACCGACCTACAATGAGCAGTTCTTC.

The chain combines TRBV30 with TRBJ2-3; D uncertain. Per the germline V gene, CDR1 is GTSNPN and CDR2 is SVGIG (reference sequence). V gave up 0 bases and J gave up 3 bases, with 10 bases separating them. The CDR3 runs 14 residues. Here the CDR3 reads CAWSVPAGTDTQYF. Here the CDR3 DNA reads TGTGCCTGGAGTGTACCGGCCGGGACAGATACGCAGTATTTT.

The CDR3 DNA is TGCAGTGCTGAGGGACAGGGGGCCAATGAGCAGTTCTTC. Protein: CSAEGQGANEQFF. The rearrangement links TRBV20-1 to TRBJ2-1, with TRBD1 matching 12 bases. The ends lost 5 bases at V and 6 bases at J; junction bases unmatched: 2. Germline V gene data show CDR1 as DFQATT and CDR2 as SNEGSKA (reference sequence). The CDR3 is 13 amino acids.

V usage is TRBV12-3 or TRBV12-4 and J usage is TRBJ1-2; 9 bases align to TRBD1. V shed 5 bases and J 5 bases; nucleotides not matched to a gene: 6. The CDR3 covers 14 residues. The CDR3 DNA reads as TGTGCCAGCAGTGACGGACAGGGGAAATATGGCTACACCTTC. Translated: CASSDGQGKYGYTF.

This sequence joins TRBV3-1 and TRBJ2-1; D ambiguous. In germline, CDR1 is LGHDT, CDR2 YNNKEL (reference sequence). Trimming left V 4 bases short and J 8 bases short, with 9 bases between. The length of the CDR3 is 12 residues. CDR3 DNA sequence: TGTGCCAGCAGCCTCGAGCCATATGAGCAGTTCTTC. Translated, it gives CASSLEPYEQFF.

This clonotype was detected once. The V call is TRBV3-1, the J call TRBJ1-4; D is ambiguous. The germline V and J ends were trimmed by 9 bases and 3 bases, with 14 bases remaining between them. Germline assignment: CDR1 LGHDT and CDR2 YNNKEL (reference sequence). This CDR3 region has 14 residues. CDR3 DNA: TGTGCCAGTAATCACGGGTGGTCTAATGAAAAACTGTTTTTT. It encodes CASNHGWSNEKLFF.

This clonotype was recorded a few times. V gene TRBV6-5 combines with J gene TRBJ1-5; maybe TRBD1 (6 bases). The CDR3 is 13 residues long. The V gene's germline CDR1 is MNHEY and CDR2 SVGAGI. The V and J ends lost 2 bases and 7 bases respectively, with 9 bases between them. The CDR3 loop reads CASSYGGRQPQHF. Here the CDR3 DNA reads TGTGCCAGCAGTTACGGGGGCAGGCAGCCCCAGCATTTT.

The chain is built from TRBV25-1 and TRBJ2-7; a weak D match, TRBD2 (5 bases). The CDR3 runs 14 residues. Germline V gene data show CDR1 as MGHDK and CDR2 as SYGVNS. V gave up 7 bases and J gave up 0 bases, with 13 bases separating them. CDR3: CASTERGSSYEQYF. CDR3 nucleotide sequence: TGTGCCAGCACCGAACGGGGAAGCTCCTACGAGCAGTACTTC.

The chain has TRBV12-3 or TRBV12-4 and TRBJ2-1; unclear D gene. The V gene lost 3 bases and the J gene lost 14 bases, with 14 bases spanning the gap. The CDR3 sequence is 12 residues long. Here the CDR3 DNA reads TGTGCCAGCAGTTTCCCCGGGTCAACGGAGTTCTTC. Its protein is CASSFPGSTEFF.

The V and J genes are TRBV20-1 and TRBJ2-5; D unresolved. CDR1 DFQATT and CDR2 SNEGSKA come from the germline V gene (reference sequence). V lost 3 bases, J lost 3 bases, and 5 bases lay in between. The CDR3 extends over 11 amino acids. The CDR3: CSARAEETQYF. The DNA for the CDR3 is TGCAGTGCTAGGGCAGAAGAGACCCAGTACTTC.

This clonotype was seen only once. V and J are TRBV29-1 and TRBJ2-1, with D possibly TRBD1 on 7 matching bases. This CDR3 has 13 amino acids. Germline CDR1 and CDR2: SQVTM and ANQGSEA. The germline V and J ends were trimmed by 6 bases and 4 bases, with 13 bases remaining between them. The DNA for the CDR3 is TGCAGCGTGCGGGACAGCCAATACAATGAGCAGTTCTTC. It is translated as CSVRDSQYNEQFF.

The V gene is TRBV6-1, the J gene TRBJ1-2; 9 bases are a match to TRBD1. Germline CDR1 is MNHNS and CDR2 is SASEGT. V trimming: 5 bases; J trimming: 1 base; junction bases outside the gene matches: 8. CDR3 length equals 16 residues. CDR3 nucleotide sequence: TGTGCCAGCAGTCCCGGGACAGGGATCGGTAACTATGGCTACACCTTC. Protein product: CASSPGTGIGNYGYTF.

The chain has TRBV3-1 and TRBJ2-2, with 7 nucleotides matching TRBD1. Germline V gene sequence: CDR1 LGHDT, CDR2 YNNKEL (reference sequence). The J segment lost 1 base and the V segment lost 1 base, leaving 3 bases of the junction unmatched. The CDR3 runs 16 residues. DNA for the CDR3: TGTGCCAGCAGCCAAGGGAGGACAGGGAACACCGGGGAGCTGTTTTTT. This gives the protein CASSQGRTGNTGELFF. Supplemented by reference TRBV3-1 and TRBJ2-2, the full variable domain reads DTAVSQTPKYLVTQMGNDKSIKCEQNLGHDTMYWYKQDSKKFLKIMFSYNNKELIINETVPNRFSPKSPDKAHLNLHINSLELGDSAVYFCASSQGRTGNTGELFFGEGSRLTVL.